What follows describes a single TCR beta chain. Thawed PBMCs were FACS-sorted into unstimulated CD4+CD25+CD127- regulatory T cells, CD4+CD25- non-regulatory cells, CD4 and CD8 cells. The record originates from a study of Tregs in tolerant kidney transplant recipients. The assay was immunoSEQ multiplex PCR, and TCRdb's table has in-frame clones only and misses some. The data contain over 50,000 clones, 83% of them singletons. Per the germline V gene, CDR1 is SGHDT and CDR2 is YYEEEE. The CDR3 extends over 12 amino acids. V was clipped by 2 bases and J by 6 bases, with 6 bases between them. J is TRBJ2-4 and V is TRBV5-6, with D uncertain. Sequences were obtained from CD4+ T cells from blood. This sequence originates from a human donor in good health. CDR3 amino acids: CASSFFGNIQYF. In DNA, the CDR3 is TGTGCCAGCAGCTTCTTCGGAAACATTCAGTACTTC.